The clone carrying this TCR beta chain was detected ten times or more. The antigen remains unidentified. 5'RACE with 10-nucleotide random UMIs generated the cDNA. Using its own MiXCR run on the 5' RACE reads, TCRdb lists one record per CDR3 protein. The sample yields about 79,000 distinct CDR3 sequences, 12% to 15% seen once. Germline V gene data show CDR1 as SEHNR and CDR2 as FQNEAQ (reference sequence). This CDR3 has 12 residues. V was cut by 5 bases and J by 2 bases, with 7 bases left in between. The entry originates in a study of neurological immune-mediated disorders. General study results and limits: HTLV-1-associated myelopathy led in TCR clonal expansion, while multiple sclerosis ranked lowest, below healthy controls. Private repertoires in all groups were suggested by the finding that expanded clones across subjects shared no CDR3 amino acid sequences.

The clonotype comes from a woman aged 50 to 60 in good health. What was sequenced was PBMCs. The chain employs TRBV7-9 and TRBJ2-7, with D uncertain. The CDR3 loop reads CASSAEAYEQYF. CDR3 DNA sequence: TGTGCCAGCAGCGCCGAAGCCTACGAGCAGTACTTC.